A selection of T cell receptor beta chains follows, all from one sample in a study of blood T cell repertoires in COVID-19. TCRdb's copy holds only in-frame clones and misses some; the assay was immunoSEQ multiplex PCR. This repertoire shows approximately 210,000 clones, just over 90% found once; its top ten account for approximately 1.2%. Material for sequencing was peripheral blood. Receptor source: a man between 25 and 39 years old with acute or convalescent COVID-19. CDR3s include the opening cysteine and the closing phenylalanine or tryptophan. D genes are given only for firm matches. Size values are once, few and many counts, or a class for expanded clones, and some rows have none.

V: TRBV19
J: TRBJ2-5
size: NA
D: TRBD1
CDR3: CASSIPGQLVETQYF
DNA: TGTGCCAGTTCAATCCCGGGACAGCTGGTAGAGACCCAGTACTTC

V: TRBV6-5
J: TRBJ1-2
size: NA
D: NA
CDR3: CASQNRAPNYGYTF
DNA: TGTGCCAGCCAGAACAGGGCGCCTAACTATGGCTACACCTTC

V: TRBV27
J: TRBJ2-5
size: NA
D: TRBD1
CDR3: CASTAGGLETQYF
DNA: TGTGCCAGCACTGCAGGGGGCTTAGAGACCCAGTACTTC

V: TRBV18
J: TRBJ2-1
size: NA
D: NA
CDR3: CASSPITGYNEQFF
DNA: TGTGCCAGCTCACCCATTACAGGGTACAATGAGCAGTTCTTC

V: TRBV5-6
J: TRBJ2-2
size: once
D: NA
CDR3: CASSLVFQGMAGELFF
DNA: TGTGCCAGCAGCTTGGTGTTTCAGGGGATGGCCGGGGAGCTGTTTTTT

V: TRBV13
J: TRBJ1-2
size: NA
D: TRBD1
CDR3: CASSGGQGAGGYTF
DNA: TGTGCCAGCAGCGGGGGACAGGGGGCAGGTGGCTACACCTTC

V: TRBV7-2
J: TRBJ2-1
size: NA
D: TRBD2
CDR3: CASSGGLVLLDEQFF
DNA: TGTGCCAGCAGCGGCGGACTAGTCCTTTTAGATGAGCAGTTCTTC

V: TRBV12-3/TRBV12-4
J: TRBJ1-1
size: NA
D: NA
CDR3: CASSLYTNTEAFF
DNA: TGTGCCAGCAGTTTATATACAAACACTGAAGCTTTCTTT

V: TRBV11-2
J: TRBJ1-4
size: once
D: NA
CDR3: CASSLGYGINEKLFF
DNA: TGTGCCAGCAGCTTAGGATACGGGATCAATGAAAAACTGTTTTTT

V: TRBV18
J: TRBJ1-2
size: NA
D: NA
CDR3: CASSGGYYGYTF
DNA: TGTGCCAGCTCAGGAGGTTACTATGGCTACACCTTC

V: TRBV15
J: TRBJ2-3
size: NA
D: TRBD2
CDR3: CATSSEHLAESTDTQYF
DNA: TGTGCCACCAGCAGCGAACATCTAGCGGAAAGCACAGATACGCAGTATTTT

V: TRBV6-5
J: TRBJ1-2
size: NA
D: TRBD1
CDR3: CASGGQATTYGYTF
DNA: TGTGCCAGCGGAGGACAGGCTACCACCTATGGCTACACCTTC

V: TRBV5-6
J: TRBJ1-2
size: NA
D: TRBD1
CDR3: CASFGQGYAGYTF
DNA: TGTGCCAGCTTCGGACAGGGCTACGCTGGCTACACCTTC

V: TRBV29-1
J: TRBJ1-5
size: NA
D: TRBD1
CDR3: CSVADRANQPQHF
DNA: TGCAGCGTTGCTGACAGGGCCAATCAGCCCCAGCATTTT

V: TRBV19
J: TRBJ1-1
size: NA
D: TRBD1
CDR3: CASSIRGQFTNTEAFF
DNA: TGTGCCAGTAGTATCAGGGGGCAATTCACGAACACTGAAGCTTTCTTT

V: TRBV4-2
J: TRBJ1-5
size: NA
D: TRBD1
CDR3: CASSQRQGDQPQHF
DNA: TGTGCCAGCAGCCAGAGACAGGGGGACCAGCCCCAGCATTTT

V: TRBV2
J: TRBJ1-1
size: once
D: NA
CDR3: CASSERAAYGAGTTEAFF
DNA: TGTGCCAGCAGTGAAAGGGCTGCTTACGGCGCCGGGACAACTGAAGCTTTCTTT

V: TRBV9
J: TRBJ2-1
size: NA
D: TRBD2
CDR3: CASSPSSGAYNEQFF
DNA: TGTGCCAGCAGCCCCAGTAGCGGGGCCTACAATGAGCAGTTCTTC

V: TRBV5-1
J: TRBJ1-3
size: NA
D: TRBD1
CDR3: CASSLGTGAGNTIYF
DNA: TGCGCCAGCAGCTTAGGGACAGGGGCCGGAAACACCATATATTTT

V: TRBV19
J: TRBJ2-5
size: NA
D: TRBD1
CDR3: CASKTGGIEETQYF
DNA: TGTGCCAGTAAGACAGGGGGGATTGAAGAGACCCAGTACTTC

V: TRBV6-1
J: TRBJ1-6
size: NA
D: NA
CDR3: CASSELGRRGSPLHF
DNA: TGTGCCAGCAGTGAGTTGGGGCGCCGGGGGTCACCCCTCCACTTT

V: TRBV14
J: TRBJ1-1
size: once
D: NA
CDR3: CASSQRLTGRNTEAFF
DNA: TGTGCCAGCAGCCAAAGGCTGACAGGAAGAAACACTGAAGCTTTCTTT

V: TRBV29-1
J: TRBJ1-1
size: NA
D: NA
CDR3: CSLQMNTEAFF
DNA: TGCAGCCTTCAGATGAACACTGAAGCTTTCTTT

V: TRBV28
J: TRBJ1-2
size: NA
D: NA
CDR3: CASSYGGYGYTF
DNA: TGTGCCAGCAGCTACGGGGGTTATGGCTACACCTTC

V: TRBV6-5
J: TRBJ2-2
size: once
D: TRBD2
CDR3: CASQRGEKIGELFF
DNA: TGTGCCAGCCAACGGGGGGAGAAGATCGGGGAGCTGTTTTTT